The 5 T cell receptor beta chains reported below all come from one sample, sequenced in a study of early T cells in non-severe SARS-CoV-2 infection listed by TCRdb under 2021. The library was prepared using 5' RACE. Sequencing was carried out with a NextSeq 500. TCRdb passed the public sequencing reads through fastp at Q25 and MiXCR, retaining productive beta sequences. Each CDR3 protein gets just one entry, which takes the most common genes and DNA from the rows behind it. This sample is represented by roughly 72,000 distinct CDR3 sequences; roughly 13% of them were singletons. Of the sample, around 1.1% falls within the top ten clones. The specimen sequenced was whole blood. The source is an adult who was a healthcare worker with PCR-confirmed SARS-CoV-2 infection or an uninfected control (not recorded which).

This clonotype occurred a few times. The gene calls are TRBV29-1 and TRBJ2-1; 8 bases fit TRBD2. Trimming cost V 7 bases and J 6 bases; bases outside gene matches: 11. Germline V gene sequence: CDR1 SQVTM, CDR2 ANQGSEA. The CDR3 runs 14 residues. The CDR3 reads CSARRGTRGNEQFF. For the CDR3, the DNA is TGCAGCGCACGTCGGGGGACTAGGGGCAATGAGCAGTTCTTC.

This clonotype has ten or more counts. J is TRBJ1-3 and V is TRBV7-9; the D is unclear. Germline V gives CDR1 SEHNR, CDR2 FQNEAQ (reference sequence). The CDR3 contains 14 residues. V was shortened by 7 bases and J by 3 bases, with 13 bases between the two germline ends. CDR3 residues: CASTQRAVGNTIYF. CDR3 DNA sequence: TGTGCCAGCACCCAGAGGGCAGTTGGAAACACCATATATTTT. Drawing the rest from reference TRBV7-9 and TRBJ1-3, the complete variable domain is DTGVSQNPRHKITKRGQNVTFRCDPISEHNRLYWYRQTLGQGPEFLTYFQNEAQLEKSRLLSDRFSAERPKGSFSTLEIQRTEQGDSAMYLCASTQRAVGNTIYFGEGSWLTVV.

There are many counts of this clonotype. The chain is built from TRBV7-9 and TRBJ2-2, with no clear D. Germline-derived CDR1 and CDR2 are SEHNR and FQNEAQ (reference sequence). Trimming stripped 1 base from V and 10 bases from J, with 7 bases between. The CDR3 runs 12 residues. The DNA for the CDR3 is TGTGCCAGCAGCTTAGTCCCCGAGGAGCTGTTTTTT. This sequence encodes CASSLVPEELFF.

This sequence joins TRBV20-1 and TRBJ1-1; 7 nucleotides agree with TRBD1. The CDR3 runs to 13 residues. CDR1 DFQATT and CDR2 SNEGSKA come from the germline V gene (reference sequence). Losses at the gene ends were 3 bases for V and 4 bases for J; bases not matched to a gene: 5. The CDR3 here is CSASSGGGTEAFF. DNA for the CDR3: TGCAGTGCTAGTTCAGGGGGAGGCACTGAAGCTTTCTTT.

This chain uses TRBV7-2 with TRBJ2-5, with 8 positions matching TRBD2. Trimming removed 4 bases from V and 3 bases from J; junction bases left unmatched: 10. CDR3 length: 16 amino acids. Germline V lookup: CDR1 SGHTA, CDR2 FQGNSA. CDR3 sequence: CASSSPPVAGKETQYF. In nucleotides, the CDR3 is TGTGCCAGCAGCTCACCTCCGGTAGCGGGAAAAGAGACCCAGTACTTC.